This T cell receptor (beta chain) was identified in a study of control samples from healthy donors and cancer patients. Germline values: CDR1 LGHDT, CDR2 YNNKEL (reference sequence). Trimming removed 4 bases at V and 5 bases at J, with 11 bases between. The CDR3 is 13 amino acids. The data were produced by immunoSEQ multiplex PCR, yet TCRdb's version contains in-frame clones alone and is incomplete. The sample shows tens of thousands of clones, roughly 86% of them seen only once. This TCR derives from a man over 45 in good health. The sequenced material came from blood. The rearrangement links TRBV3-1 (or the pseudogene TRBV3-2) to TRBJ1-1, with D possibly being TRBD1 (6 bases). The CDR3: CASSRKQGTEAFF. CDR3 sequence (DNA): TGTGCCAGCAGCCGAAAACAGGGAACTGAAGCTTTCTTT.